One and the same sample provided the 26 T cell receptor beta chains below, sequenced in a study of CD8 T cells in Susac syndrome. RNA, at 0.5 to 1 ug, was reverse transcribed with random hexamers. TCRdb passed the immunoSEQ multiplex PCR reads through MiXCR, listing each CDR3 protein once. The data contain about 140,000 distinct CDR3 sequences, approximately 95% of them singletons. Sequencing used CD4+ T cells from PBMCs. The receptors shown here come from a human donor with multiple sclerosis.

V gene TRBV28 combines with J gene TRBJ1-1, with 8 positions matching TRBD1. Unmatched junction bases numbered 7, after V lost 6 bases and J lost 4 bases. The CDR3 runs 14 residues. CDR1 and CDR2 (germline): MDHEN, SYDVKM. DNA for the CDR3: TGTGCCAGCAGACCCGGACAGGGAGGCACTGAAGCTTTCTTT. Translation: CASRPGQGGTEAFF. The whole variable domain, remainder taken from reference TRBV28 and TRBJ1-1, is DVKVTQSSRYLVKRTGEKVFLECVQDMDHENMFWYRQDPGLGLRLIYFSYDVKMKEKGDIPEGYSVSREKKERFSLILESASTNQTSMYLCASRPGQGGTEAFFGQGTRLTVV.

The chain employs TRBV29-1 and TRBJ2-7, with 10 nucleotides matching TRBD2. V shed 5 bases, J shed 2 bases, and the junction held 3 bases outside the gene matches. Germline V gene sequence: CDR1 SQVTM, CDR2 ANQGSEA. The CDR3 contains 13 residues. This CDR3 is CSVTSGTAYEQYF. CDR3 sequence (DNA): TGCAGCGTTACTAGCGGGACGGCCTACGAGCAGTACTTC.

The chain is built from TRBV5-1 and TRBJ1-2, with TRBD1 matching over 7 bases. V gave up 1 base and J gave up 13 bases; unmatched junction bases: 10. The CDR3 totals 13 residues. Germline assignment: CDR1 SGHRS and CDR2 YFSETQ. CDR3 protein: CASSLLGGQDSTF. In DNA form, the CDR3 reads TGCGCCAGCAGCTTGTTGGGCGGACAGGATAGCACCTTC.

This rearrangement joins TRBV29-1 to TRBJ2-7, with TRBD1 matching over 10 bases. The CDR3 loop spans 14 amino acids. V dropped 6 bases and J dropped 1; count of bases not matched to a gene: 6. Germline values: CDR1 SQVTM, CDR2 ANQGSEA. In DNA, the CDR3 is TGCAGCGTCGGGACAGGGGCGGGGTCCTACGAGCAGTACTTC. As protein: CSVGTGAGSYEQYF.

V gene TRBV6-2 or TRBV6-3 combines with J gene TRBJ1-4; TRBD1 matches 7 bases. V was pared by 5 bases and J by 4 bases, with 13 bases of the junction left unmatched. The CDR3 has 17 amino acids. Germline lookup yields CDR1 MNHEY and CDR2 SVGEGT. The CDR3 DNA reads as TGTGCCAGCAGTCCGCCGGGACAGAGAGAAAGTAATGAAAAACTGTTTTTT. The encoded protein is CASSPPGQRESNEKLFF.

The chain recombines TRBV3-1 with TRBJ1-3; 9 positions match TRBD1. Germline CDR1 reads LGHDT; CDR2 reads YNNKEL (reference sequence). Trimming removed 1 base from V and 2 bases from J; junction bases left unmatched: 9. CDR3 length: 18 residues. Here the CDR3 DNA reads TGTGCCAGCAGCCAAGCGACAGGGGGAAGAAAGACTGGAAACACCATATATTTT. This translates into CASSQATGGRKTGNTIYF.

The chain combines TRBV20-1 with TRBJ2-7; D might be TRBD1 or TRBD2, each matching 5 bases. Germline CDR1 and CDR2: DFQATT and SNEGSKA (reference sequence). With 6 bases removed from V and 5 bases from J, the gap between germline ends came to 23 bases. The CDR3 is made up of 15 amino acids. DNA of the CDR3: TGCAGTGCCGTCTTTTCTTCGGGACCGGGTAACGAGCAGTACTTC. Protein product: CSAVFSSGPGNEQYF.

This sequence joins TRBV27 and TRBJ2-7, with D unclear. Deletions cut 8 bases from V and 2 bases from J, with 10 bases between. The length of the CDR3 is 12 residues. Germline-derived CDR1 and CDR2 are MNHEY and SMNVEV (reference sequence). CDR3 nucleotide sequence: TGTGCCAGCTCCTGGGGTCCCTACGAGCAGTACTTC. It yields the protein CASSWGPYEQYF.

The rearrangement links TRBV12-3 or TRBV12-4 to TRBJ1-1; D unclear. The CDR3 runs 14 residues. The ends were cut back, 1 base at V and 3 bases at J, with 9 bases in the middle. Written as DNA, the CDR3 is TGTGCCAGCAGTTTAGGCTCTAGGGACACTGAAGCTTTCTTT. Translated, it gives CASSLGSRDTEAFF.

The rearrangement links TRBV5-1 to TRBJ1-5; perhaps TRBD1 as D (5 bases). The CDR3 runs to 15 residues. Per the germline V gene, CDR1 is SGHRS and CDR2 is YFSETQ. Trimming cost V 0 bases and J 5 bases, with 12 bases left between them. The CDR3 protein is CASSLDGARDQPQHF. CDR3 nucleotides: TGCGCCAGCAGCTTGGATGGGGCTAGGGATCAGCCCCAGCATTTT.

This rearrangement joins TRBV3-1 to TRBJ2-5; weak D call: TRBD2 (5 bases). Germline CDR1 reads LGHDT; CDR2 reads YNNKEL (reference sequence). Trimming took 2 bases from V and 0 from J, leaving 10 bases between them. CDR3 size: 15 residues. The CDR3 nucleotides are TGTGCCAGCAGCCAAAATCCCGGGAACCAAGAGACCCAGTACTTC. Protein: CASSQNPGNQETQYF.

V usage is TRBV12-3 or TRBV12-4 and J usage is TRBJ2-7, with D perhaps matching TRBD1 (5 bases). V lost 3 bases and J 6 bases, leaving 12 bases between the germline ends. The CDR3 totals 13 residues. CDR3 sequence reads: CASSLKGSGEQYF. CDR3 DNA: TGTGCCAGCAGTTTGAAGGGGTCGGGCGAGCAGTACTTC.

The chain uses TRBV7-9 and TRBJ1-2, with 9 bases aligning to TRBD1. Germline trimming cut 0 bases from V and 4 bases from J; bases unmatched to any gene: 3. The CDR3 loop spans 15 amino acids. The germline V gene encodes CDR1 SEHNR and CDR2 FQNEAQ (reference sequence). The CDR3 here is CASSLATGGGYGYTF. Written as DNA, the CDR3 is TGTGCCAGCAGCTTAGCGACAGGGGGTGGCTATGGCTACACCTTC.

The chain combines TRBV20-1 with TRBJ2-7; D is ambiguous. The V and J ends lost 2 bases and 5 bases respectively, with 7 bases between them. Germline CDR1 and CDR2: DFQATT and SNEGSKA (reference sequence). The CDR3 covers 11 residues. This CDR3 reads CSARMIDEQYF. CDR3 coding DNA: TGCAGTGCTAGAATGATTGACGAGCAGTACTTC.

The count of this clonotype is one. The V and J genes are TRBV5-1 and TRBJ2-7; TRBD2 aligns across 13 bases. The CDR3 is 16 amino acids. V lost 0 bases and J lost 2; bases outside the gene matches: 2. Germline V gene sequence: CDR1 SGHRS, CDR2 YFSETQ. This CDR3 reads CASSLELAGGTYEQYF. The CDR3 DNA follows: TGCGCCAGCAGCTTGGAACTAGCGGGAGGGACCTACGAGCAGTACTTC.

The chain recombines TRBV9 with TRBJ2-7; 9 bases are shared with TRBD1. This CDR3 has 15 amino acids. Unmatched junction bases numbered 7, after V lost 3 bases and J lost 3 bases. The germline CDR1 and CDR2 sequences are SGDLS and YYNGEE. The CDR3 spells CASSGGLTGGYEQYF. The CDR3 nucleotides are TGTGCCAGCAGCGGGGGCCTGACAGGGGGCTACGAGCAGTACTTC.

The gene calls are TRBV7-2 and TRBJ2-5; 8 nucleotides align to TRBD2. This CDR3 is 15 amino acids long. V gave up 3 bases and J gave up 4 bases; unmatched junction bases: 7. In germline, CDR1 is SGHTA, CDR2 FQGNSA. The CDR3 coding sequence is TGTGCCAGCAGCTTTCAGCGGGAGAAGCGAGAGACCCAGTACTTC. Protein: CASSFQREKRETQYF.

The chain's CDR3 is CASSLGGRQDTEAFF. CDR3 coding DNA: TGTGCCAGCAGCTTAGGCGGCAGGCAGGACACTGAAGCTTTCTTT. The V and J genes are TRBV7-8 and TRBJ1-1; D gene unclear. V lost 1 base to trimming and J lost 3 bases, with 12 bases between them. This CDR3 has 15 residues. CDR1 is SGHVS and CDR2 is FQNEAQ in the germline V gene.

This clonotype was seen a single time. The genes are TRBV9 and TRBJ2-7; 11 positions match TRBD2. From germline, CDR1 is SGDLS and CDR2 YYNGEE. The CDR3 sequence is 14 residues long. V gave up 0 bases and J gave up 4 bases; unmatched junction bases: 0. The CDR3 DNA follows: TGTGCCAGCAGCGTAGGACTAGCGGGGTACGAGCAGTACTTC. This gives the protein CASSVGLAGYEQYF.

CDR3 region: CASSQFPTDTQYF. The CDR3, as DNA: TGCGCCAGCAGCCAATTTCCGACAGATACGCAGTATTTT. J is TRBJ2-3 and V is TRBV4-3; D unresolved. V lost 2 bases and J 3 bases, leaving 6 bases between the germline ends. Looked up from germline, CDR1 is LGHNA and CDR2 is YSLEER. This CDR3 spans 13 amino acids.

The chain recombines TRBV27 with TRBJ2-7, with 11 bases aligning to TRBD2. J lost 1 base, V lost 2 bases, and 4 bases had no gene match. Germline CDR1 MNHEY, CDR2 SMNVEV (reference sequence). The CDR3 covers 16 residues. The CDR3 nucleotides are TGTGCCAGCAGTTTAAAGGGACTAGCGGAGTCCTACGAGCAGTACTTC. Its translation is CASSLKGLAESYEQYF.

This sequence joins TRBV7-2 and TRBJ2-7, with D possibly being TRBD1 (5 bases). With 4 bases removed from V and 6 bases from J, the gap between germline ends came to 19 bases. CDR3 length: 15 amino acids. Germline V CDR1 and CDR2: SGHTA, FQGNSA. The DNA for the CDR3 is TGTGCCAGCAGCTGGCAGGGTCAGCTCTTTCCCGAGCAGTACTTC. Its translation is CASSWQGQLFPEQYF.

The chain uses TRBV24-1 and TRBJ1-2, with TRBD1 as a possible D gene (6 bases). Trimming took off 4 bases at V and 4 bases at J, with 12 bases between the two ends. Germline CDR1 and CDR2: KGHDR and SFDVKD. The CDR3 is made up of 14 amino acids. The CDR3 region is CATSDPGTSYGYTF. CDR3 bases: TGTGCCACCAGTGACCCCGGGACAAGCTATGGCTACACCTTC.

This clonotype turned up a few times. The V gene is TRBV12-3 or TRBV12-4, the J gene TRBJ1-1; TRBD1 might be the D (6 bases). The CDR3 runs to 13 residues. V lost 3 bases and J lost 4, with 9 bases in between. The CDR3 sequence: CASSLGGGTEAFF. CDR3 nucleotide sequence: TGTGCCAGCAGTTTGGGGGGCGGCACTGAAGCTTTCTTT.

This chain joins TRBV29-1 and TRBJ2-2; D possibly corresponds to TRBD1 (5 bases). This CDR3 spans 13 amino acids. Trimming shortened V by 6 bases and J by 0 bases, and 8 bases separated the two germline ends. CDR1 is SQVTM, CDR2 ANQGSEA, per germline. The CDR3: CSVQGANTGELFF. In DNA form, the CDR3 reads TGCAGCGTCCAAGGGGCGAACACCGGGGAGCTGTTTTTT.

The chain carries TRBV20-1 and TRBJ1-1; 7 bases are a match to TRBD1. CDR3 length: 15 amino acids. The V gene end was trimmed by 1 base and the J gene end by 4 bases; junction bases not matched to a gene: 9. CDR1 is DFQATT, CDR2 SNEGSKA, per germline (reference sequence). The CDR3 sequence: CSARGPRGFGTEAFF. In nucleotides, the CDR3 is TGCAGTGCTAGAGGTCCCAGGGGGTTCGGCACTGAAGCTTTCTTT.